This T cell receptor (beta chain) was identified in a study of PD-1 blockade in mismatch repair-deficient tumors. As for the study in general: Patients had over 10 mismatch repair-deficient cancer types, all previously treated and progressing.

Every patient had mismatch repair deficiency by PCR or immunohistochemistry. Method: immunoSEQ multiplex PCR; TCRdb's copy keeps in-frame clones and lacks some. Among 120,000 or so clones listed, around nine tenths were seen once. The V end lost 8 bases, the J end lost 0 bases, and 17 bases lay between the germline ends. The CDR3 is made up of 17 amino acids. Germline CDR1 MGHDK, CDR2 SYGVNS. The TCR comes from an adult with mismatch repair-deficient cancer. The chain is built from TRBV25-1 and TRBJ2-6; no reliable D call. The sample was peripheral blood, taken approximately 72 weeks after starting pembrolizumab. The CDR3: CASHGEGSPSGANVLTF. The CDR3 DNA is TGTGCCAGCCATGGGGAAGGCTCCCCCTCTGGGGCCAACGTCCTGACTTTC. The whole variable domain, filled in from reference TRBV25-1 and TRBJ2-6, reads EADIYQTPRYLVIGTGKKITLECSQTMGHDKMYWYQQDPGMELHLIHYSYGVNSTEKGDLSSESTVSRIRTEHFPLTLESARPSHTSQYLCASHGEGSPSGANVLTFGAGSRLTVL.